The 21 T cell receptor beta chains given below trace back to one sample, sequenced in a study of blood T cells in healthy people across ages. Primed by a sample-barcoded 5' primer and a J-beta primer mix, a second PCR proceeded for about 7 to 11 cycles. TCRdb passed the 5' RACE reads through MiXCR, listing each CDR3 protein once. The sample carries some 560,000 distinct CDR3 sequences, about a quarter recorded once. This sample was shared with a second study, whose subject was T cells of mothers and their children.

Sequencing input: blood. These receptors all stem from a boy between 2 and 15 years old in good health.

The chain recombines TRBV20-1 with TRBJ2-5; possibly TRBD1 for D (6 bases). CDR1 is DFQATT and CDR2 is SNEGSKA in the germline V gene (reference sequence). The V and J ends lost 3 bases and 3 bases respectively, with 14 bases between them. The CDR3 spans 14 residues. CDR3 nucleotide sequence: TGCAGTGCTAGTGGGGACACAGAGGAAGAGACCCAGTACTTC. It is translated as CSASGDTEEETQYF.

The table lists this clonotype with a few counts. The CDR3 DNA reads TGTGCCAGCAGCTTCTCGACAGGGGGCAACACTGAAGCTTTCTTT. The encoded protein is CASSFSTGGNTEAFF. The gene calls are TRBV5-5 and TRBJ1-1, with 10 bases fitting TRBD1. Germline trimming cut 2 bases from V and 2 bases from J; bases unmatched to any gene: 3. The CDR3 extends over 15 amino acids. Germline V lookup: CDR1 SGHKS, CDR2 YYEKEE (reference sequence).

The genes are TRBV7-2 and TRBJ2-5; no clear D gene. The J call is uncertain, as TRBJ2-7 better fits the DNA end. The CDR3 length is 16 residues. The germline CDR1 and CDR2 sequences are SGHTA and FQGNSA. CDR3 loop: CASSLGVSLSSYEQYF. CDR3 in DNA: TGTGCCAGCAGCTTAGGAGTTAGTCTATCCTCCTACGAGCAGTACTTC.

The CDR3 DNA sequence: TGTGCCAGCAGGACCGGGACAGGGGACTACGAGCAGTACTTC. Encoded protein: CASRTGTGDYEQYF. The V and J genes are TRBV6-5 and TRBJ2-5; 10 bases are a match to TRBD1. The DNA end is a closer match to TRBJ2-7, so the J assignment may be wrong. This CDR3 has 14 amino acids. The germline CDR1 and CDR2 sequences are MNHEY and SVGAGI.

The CDR3 DNA reads TGTGCCAGCAGCTTAGAGGGTCAGATTGGAGCTGAAGCTTTCTTT. Translation: CASSLEGQIGAEAFF. This sequence joins TRBV11-2 and TRBJ1-1; no clear D. V lost 0 bases and J 6 bases, leaving 14 bases between the germline ends. The CDR3 consists of 15 residues. Germline CDR1 is SGHAT and CDR2 is FQNNGV.

The gene calls are TRBV19 and TRBJ2-5, with D hard to call. The J call is doubtful: the DNA matches TRBJ2-1 better. There are 11 residues in the CDR3. Germline V gene lookup returns CDR1 LNHDA and CDR2 SQIVND (reference sequence). CDR3 coding DNA: TGTGCCAGTAAGACCAACAATGAGCAGTTCTTC. Protein product: CASKTNNEQFF.

The CDR3 region is CASSPPPSYGYTF. CDR3 in DNA: TGTGCCAGCAGCCCCCCACCCTCCTATGGCTACACCTTC. The chain employs TRBV28 and TRBJ1-2; D is unresolved. The CDR3 has 13 residues. Germline-derived CDR1 and CDR2 are MDHEN and SYDVKM. The ends were cut back, 6 bases at V and 4 bases at J, with 12 bases in the middle.

This clonotype was seen only a few times. The chain is built from TRBV27 and TRBJ2-5; 9 positions match TRBD2. The end of the DNA aligns better with TRBJ2-7, so the J call may be wrong. Germline V lookup: CDR1 MNHEY, CDR2 SMNVEV (reference sequence). This CDR3 is built from 16 residues. Here the CDR3 reads CASSLYGGRASYEQYF. The CDR3 DNA reads as TGTGCCAGCAGTTTATACGGCGGGAGGGCCTCCTACGAGCAGTACTTC.

A few counts support this clonotype. The J gene is TRBJ1-2, the V gene TRBV12-3 or TRBV12-4; a weak D match, TRBD1 (6 bases). Trimming removed 5 bases from V and 4 bases from J, with 11 bases in between. This CDR3 is built from 13 residues. The CDR3 reads CASSLTRGYGYTF. In DNA form, the CDR3 reads TGTGCCAGCAGTCTCACCAGGGGCTATGGCTACACCTTC.

This clonotype was recorded a few times. The chain uses TRBV24-1 and TRBJ2-5, with D unresolved. Gene TRBJ2-1 matches the end of the DNA better, so the J call may be wrong. Germline lookup yields CDR1 KGHDR and CDR2 SFDVKD. The CDR3 sequence is 13 residues long. The CDR3 bases are TGTGCCACCTCCCGACCCCCTGGGAATGAGCAGTTCTTC. Protein: CATSRPPGNEQFF.

The chain combines TRBV24-1 with TRBJ2-1; D may match TRBD1 or TRBD2 (6 bases each). Germline V gene lookup returns CDR1 KGHDR and CDR2 SFDVKD. V gave up 4 bases and J gave up 7 bases, with 13 bases separating them. The CDR3 is 14 amino acids. The CDR3 bases are TGTGCCACCAGTGACACTAGGGGGGTTAATGAGCAGTTCTTC. This gives the protein CATSDTRGVNEQFF.

V usage is TRBV20-1 and J usage is TRBJ2-5; unclear D gene. The CDR3 loop spans 13 amino acids. V gave up 1 base and J gave up 4 bases, with 10 bases separating them. From germline, CDR1 is DFQATT and CDR2 SNEGSKA (reference sequence). CDR3 sequence: CSARGAGSETQYF. The CDR3 bases are TGCAGTGCTAGAGGGGCAGGTTCAGAGACCCAGTACTTC.

This clonotype showed up just a few times. The V call is TRBV24-1, the J call TRBJ2-7; D is undetermined. The germline CDR1 and CDR2 sequences are KGHDR and SFDVKD. This CDR3 comprises 14 residues. Between the trimmed V and J ends, which lost 6 bases and 1 base, there was a span of 12 bases. CDR3 protein: CATSTRPTSYEQYF. DNA for the CDR3: TGTGCCACCAGTACACGGCCTACATCCTACGAGCAGTACTTC.

This clonotype was counted ten times or more. J is TRBJ1-2 and V is TRBV6-6; 8 bases fit TRBD1. V gave up 4 bases and J gave up 6 bases; unmatched junction bases: 7. The germline V gene encodes CDR1 MNHNY and CDR2 SVGAGI (reference sequence). This CDR3 has 14 residues. The CDR3 DNA reads as TGTGCCAGCAGTTGGTCACAGGGGGAGAATGGCTACACCTTC. Residues: CASSWSQGENGYTF.

This chain uses TRBV18 with TRBJ2-7; the D call may be TRBD1 or TRBD2 (7 bases each). The CDR3 runs to 13 residues. The germline CDR1 and CDR2 sequences are KGHSH and LQKENI. Trimming removed 8 bases from V and 6 bases from J, with 17 bases in between. The CDR3 DNA sequence: TGTGCCAGCGCAGACGGCAGGGGGGGCGAGCAGTACTTC. Its translation: CASADGRGGEQYF.

The chain is built from TRBV28 and TRBJ2-5; 7 bases match TRBD1. In germline, CDR1 is MDHEN, CDR2 SYDVKM. The CDR3 extends over 16 amino acids. The V segment lost 5 bases and the J segment 3 bases; nucleotides outside the gene matches: 12. The chain's CDR3 is CASSAQDRSFEETQYF. CDR3 in DNA: TGTGCCAGCAGTGCCCAGGACAGGAGCTTCGAAGAGACCCAGTACTTC.

This clonotype was picked up a small number of times. The rearrangement links TRBV5-5 to TRBJ1-1; tentatively, D is TRBD1 (6 bases). CDR1 and CDR2 from the germline V gene are SGHKS and YYEKEE (reference sequence). Trimming shortened V by 4 bases and J by 6 bases, and 10 bases separated the two germline ends. The CDR3 has 12 residues. This CDR3 reads CASSVDSSEAFF. DNA of the CDR3: TGTGCCAGCAGCGTGGACAGTTCTGAAGCTTTCTTT.

In this sample, this clonotype turned up a few times. The J gene is TRBJ2-3, the V gene TRBV9, with D perhaps matching TRBD2 (5 bases). This CDR3 is 16 amino acids long. The germline gives CDR1 SGDLS, CDR2 YYNGEE. Deletions cut 0 bases from V and 2 bases from J, with 13 bases between. The CDR3 is CASSVEAEPHTDTQYF. The CDR3 nucleotides are TGTGCCAGCAGCGTAGAAGCGGAGCCACACACAGATACGCAGTATTTT. Supplemented by reference TRBV9 and TRBJ2-3, the full variable domain reads DSGVTQTPKHLITATGQRVTLRCSPRSGDLSVYWYQQSLDQGLQFLIQYYNGEERAKGNILERFSAQQFPDLHSELNLSSLELGDSALYFCASSVEAEPHTDTQYFGPGTRLTVL.

DNA of the CDR3: TGTGCCAGCAGTCCCCTACAAGTTCAGCGCCAAGAGACCCAGTACTTC. Its translation is CASSPLQVQRQETQYF. The chain links TRBV28 to TRBJ2-5; no reliable D call. Trimming took 5 bases from V and 1 from J, leaving 17 bases between them. This CDR3 has 16 amino acids. From germline, CDR1 is MDHEN and CDR2 SYDVKM. The full variable domain, completed using reference TRBV28 and TRBJ2-5, is DVKVTQSSRYLVKRTGEKVFLECVQDMDHENMFWYRQDPGLGLRLIYFSYDVKMKEKGDIPEGYSVSREKKERFSLILESASTNQTSMYLCASSPLQVQRQETQYFGPGTRLLVL.

This chain uses TRBV9 with TRBJ2-4, with D tentatively TRBD2 (5 bases). Trimming removed 0 bases at V and 1 base at J, with 11 bases between. The V gene's germline CDR1 is SGDLS and CDR2 YYNGEE. CDR3 length: 16 residues. The CDR3 reads CASSVDEGTAKNIQYF. CDR3 nucleotide sequence: TGTGCCAGCAGCGTAGACGAGGGAACGGCCAAAAACATTCAGTACTTC.

The table lists this clonotype with a few counts. J is TRBJ2-7 and V is TRBV20-1; 11 nucleotides match TRBD2. The CDR3 sequence is 15 residues long. Germline-derived CDR1 and CDR2 are DFQATT and SNEGSKA (reference sequence). The junction had 7 bases not matched to a gene; V was cut back by 6 bases and J by 0 bases. CDR3 sequence (DNA): TGCAGTGCCAGCACTAGCGGGGGTGGCTCCTACGAGCAGTACTTC. As protein: CSASTSGGGSYEQYF.